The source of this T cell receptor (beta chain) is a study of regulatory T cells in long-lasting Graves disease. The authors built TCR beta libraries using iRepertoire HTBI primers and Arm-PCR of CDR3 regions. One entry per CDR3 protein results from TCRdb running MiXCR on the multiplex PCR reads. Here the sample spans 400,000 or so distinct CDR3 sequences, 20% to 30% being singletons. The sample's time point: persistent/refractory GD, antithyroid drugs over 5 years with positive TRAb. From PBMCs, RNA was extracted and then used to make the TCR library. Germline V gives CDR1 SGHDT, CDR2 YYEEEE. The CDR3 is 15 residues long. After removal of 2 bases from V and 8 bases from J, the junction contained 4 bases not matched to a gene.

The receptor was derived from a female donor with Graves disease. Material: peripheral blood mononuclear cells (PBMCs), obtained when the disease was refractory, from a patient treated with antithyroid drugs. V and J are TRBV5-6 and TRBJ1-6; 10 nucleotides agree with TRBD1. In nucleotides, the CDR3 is TGTGCCAGCAGCTTATCCGGGACAGGGGATTCACCCCTCCACTTT. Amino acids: CASSLSGTGDSPLHF.